A single T cell receptor beta chain is shown here with its context. Its antigen is currently not known. Base qualities are not recorded, but no much larger clone differs from it by a single base. The record originates from a study of CD8 T cells in Susac syndrome (dated by TCRdb to between 2018 and 2021). Study-wide context: The study used repertoire sequencing to test whether antigen drove CD8+ T cell activation and differentiation in Susac syndrome.

RNA was extracted with the RNeasy kit and roughly 0.5 to 1 ug was reverse transcribed using random hexamers. TCR beta CDR3 regions were amplified with the immunoSEQ multiplex PCR assay covering 54 Vbeta and 13 Jbeta segments. To correct PCR amplification bias, a synthetic template baseline was used for both primer optimization and computational correction. On the authors' methods: Reads were assigned to V, D and J genes according to IMGT and analyzed in immunoSEQ Analyzer, with only productive sequences retained. Clonality was computed as one minus Shannon entropy normalized by log2 of the number of productive unique sequences. Public and private clones were assessed among the 100 most prevalent clones of each patient and control. Clones were defined as Susac-specific if absent from the healthy and MS cohorts, from around 1,100 published viral clones and from other ImmuneACCESS disease sequences. The public reads were reanalyzed by TCRdb: fastp trimming at Q25, MiXCR alignment, in-frame beta chains only. Every entry covers one CDR3 protein and lists the most common genes and DNA from its rows. These V and J calls originate from TCRdb's pipeline instead of the authors' own analysis. The sample table shows roughly 120,000 distinct CDR3 sequences, and around 94% are seen once. Roughly 0.13% of the sample belongs to the ten largest clones.

Peripheral blood CD8+ and CD4+ T cells from healthy donors, Susac syndrome patients and multiple sclerosis patients were profiled using high-throughput TCR beta sequencing. The multiple sclerosis controls were treatment-naive patients who had stable or active relapsing-remitting disease and met the revised McDonald criteria. Bulk CD8+ and CD4+ T cells were purified magnetically by negative isolation, whereas CD8+ TEMRA cells were enriched by FACS. Blood was collected in EDTA tubes and processed within 24 hours, with PBMCs isolated through density gradient centrifugation. PBMCs intended for TCR sequencing were cryopreserved in liquid nitrogen and were subsequently thawed in a 37 degrees C water bath. Purity of sorted or isolated CD4+, CD8+ and CD8+ TEMRA cells was at least 90%. CDR1 KGHSH and CDR2 LQKENI are derived from the germline V gene. Inclusive of the bounding cysteine and phenylalanine, the CDR3 is 13 residues long. Only the CDR3 portion is preserved as DNA: 39 bases, with reading frame beginning at the first base. V gives up 4 bases and J gives up 4 bases, and the segment between their germline ends measures 10 bases.

What the authors observed across the whole study: The number of individuals in the TCR sequencing and HLA analysis was acknowledged as relatively small.

This sequence was found in a human donor with multiple sclerosis. The chain joins TRBV18 to TRBJ1-2; possibly the D gene is TRBD1, per 5 matching bases. Specimen: CD4+ T cells from PBMCs. The bases read TGTGCCAGCTCACAGACAGAGCTCTATGGCTACACCTTC. The translation is CASSQTELYGYTF.